The clone carrying this T cell receptor (beta chain) was seen repeatedly, ten times or more. This sample stems from a study of blood T cells in healthy people across ages. Sample-barcoded 5' priming and a J-beta primer mix drove a second PCR of 7 to 11 cycles. A tag from a template-switch adaptor with 12 random nucleotides marked each cDNA molecule. MiXCR was run by TCRdb on the 5' RACE reads, yielding one entry per CDR3 protein. The table includes some 290,000 distinct CDR3 sequences, roughly 26% detected once. Germline V CDR1 and CDR2: LGHNA, YSLEER. The V end lost 0 bases, the J end lost 5 bases, and 13 bases lay between the germline ends. CDR3 length: 15 residues.

Source material: blood. The clonotype was recovered from a woman aged 70-85 years in good health. This rearrangement joins TRBV4-3 to TRBJ2-5; D not resolved. In nucleotides, the CDR3 is TGCGCCAGCAGCCAAGATCTAGAGGCCTGGGAGACCCAGTACTTC. This translates into CASSQDLEAWETQYF.